The 22 T cell receptor beta chains in this list originate from one sample, sequenced in a study of CD8+ T cells in alopecia areata. The treatment here: oral pan-JAK inhibitor, 5-10 mg twice daily. Following RNA extraction, reverse transcription yielded cDNA that acted as the sequencing template. The repertoire was sequenced with immunoSEQ multiplex PCR; TCRdb's copy has only in-frame clones and lacks some. The table records 200,000 or so clones, roughly 64% of them present only once. The source material was CD4+ T cells sorted from blood, sampled at week 24, from a patient treated with tofacitinib. The receptors shown here come from a human donor with alopecia areata.

A few counts support this clone. The V gene is TRBV25-1, the J gene TRBJ1-2; TRBD1 matches at 7 bases. Looked up from germline, CDR1 is MGHDK and CDR2 is SYGVNS. J lost 2 bases, V lost 3 bases, and 6 bases had no gene match. This CDR3 is 15 amino acids long. CDR3 in DNA: TGTGCCAGCAGTGACCCGGGACAGACAAACTATGGCTACACCTTC. As protein: CASSDPGQTNYGYTF.

V usage is TRBV4-1 and J usage is TRBJ2-3, with TRBD1 matching over 9 bases. CDR1 is MGHRA, CDR2 YSYEKL, per germline. Trimming cost V 2 bases and J 4 bases; bases outside gene matches: 4. The CDR3 sequence is 15 residues long. The CDR3 sequence: CASSQTGGSADTQYF. CDR3 nucleotides: TGCGCCAGCAGCCAAACAGGGGGCAGCGCAGATACGCAGTATTTT.

The chain joins TRBV4-1 to TRBJ2-3; 14 bases agree with TRBD2. The CDR3 covers 21 residues. In germline, CDR1 is MGHRA, CDR2 YSYEKL. The V gene end was trimmed by 5 bases and the J gene end by 0 bases; junction bases not matched to a gene: 16. In DNA, the CDR3 is TGCGCCAGCAGCTGGCCCACCGGGACTAGCGGGGGAGTGAGAAGCACAGATACGCAGTATTTT. Its protein is CASSWPTGTSGGVRSTDTQYF.

The chain carries TRBV25-1 and TRBJ2-1, with a weak D call TRBD2 (6 bases). Germline V lookup: CDR1 MGHDK, CDR2 SYGVNS. The ends were cut back, 3 bases at V and 9 bases at J, with 18 bases in the middle. The CDR3 covers 15 residues. The CDR3 bases are TGTGCCAGCAGTGATTTGATCCGGGAGTACGGTGAGCAGTTCTTC. Its translation is CASSDLIREYGEQFF.

This chain links TRBV27 with TRBJ1-2; a weak D match, TRBD1 (6 bases). V was pared by 2 bases and J by 2 bases, with 15 bases between. CDR3 size: 16 residues. Germline CDR1 reads MNHEY; CDR2 reads SMNVEV (reference sequence). Written as DNA, the CDR3 is TGTGCCAGCAGTTTAACCAGGGGCGGACGGAACTATGGCTACACCTTC. As protein: CASSLTRGGRNYGYTF.

This clone has only a few counts. The chain joins TRBV29-1 to TRBJ1-2; D gene ambiguous. The CDR3 runs 11 residues. V gave up 4 bases and J gave up 1 base, with 4 bases separating them. From germline, CDR1 is SQVTM and CDR2 ANQGSEA. The CDR3 sequence: CSVVHNYGYTF. The CDR3, as DNA: TGCAGCGTTGTTCATAACTATGGCTACACCTTC.

This sequence joins TRBV9 and TRBJ2-1; D ambiguous. CDR1 and CDR2 from the germline V gene are SGDLS and YYNGEE. V lost 4 bases and J 9 bases, leaving 11 bases between the germline ends. This CDR3 spans 12 amino acids. The CDR3 DNA follows: TGTGCCAGCAGCTTAGATAGAAGTGAGCAGTTCTTC. Amino acid sequence: CASSLDRSEQFF.

The chain links TRBV7-9 to TRBJ2-1; no reliable D call. Germline V lookup: CDR1 SEHNR, CDR2 FQNEAQ (reference sequence). Trimming stripped 1 base from V and 4 bases from J, with 8 bases between. The CDR3 sequence is 14 residues long. The CDR3 bases are TGTGCCAGCAGCTTAGAACACGGGTACAATGAGCAGTTCTTC. This codes for CASSLEHGYNEQFF.

There are a few counts of this clone. V and J are TRBV30 and TRBJ2-5; D assignment may be TRBD1 or TRBD2 (6 bases each). Looked up from germline, CDR1 is GTSNPN and CDR2 is SVGIG (reference sequence). Trimming removed 0 bases at V and 3 bases at J, with 8 bases between. The CDR3 is 13 amino acids. DNA for the CDR3: TGTGCCTGGAGTGTAAGGGGGGAAGAGACCCAGTACTTC. Protein sequence: CAWSVRGEETQYF.

The chain carries TRBV11-2 and TRBJ2-2; TRBD2 matches at 8 bases. The CDR3 is 15 residues long. Unmatched junction bases numbered 5, after V lost 1 base and J lost 7 bases. Germline-derived CDR1 and CDR2 are SGHAT and FQNNGV. CDR3 amino acids: CASSLGSGSSGELFF. The DNA for the CDR3 is TGTGCCAGCAGCTTAGGAAGCGGGAGTAGCGGGGAGCTGTTTTTT.

CDR3 protein: CATGQDTGELFF. As DNA, the CDR3 is TGTGCCACCGGACAGGACACCGGGGAGCTGTTTTTT. This sequence joins TRBV28 and TRBJ2-2; 7 nucleotides agree with TRBD1. Losses at the gene ends were 10 bases for V and 3 bases for J; bases not matched to a gene: 2. Germline CDR1 and CDR2: MDHEN and SYDVKM. This CDR3 comprises 12 residues.

This chain joins TRBV5-4 and TRBJ2-1; D may be TRBD1 or TRBD2 (5 bases each). Trimming took off 0 bases at V and 7 bases at J, with 14 bases between the two ends. The CDR3 covers 15 residues. Germline V gene data show CDR1 as SGHNT and CDR2 as YYREEE (reference sequence). The CDR3 here is CASSLVWGSENEQFF. The CDR3 DNA is TGTGCCAGCAGCTTGGTGTGGGGGAGTGAAAATGAGCAGTTCTTC.

This clone was picked up a small number of times. This sequence joins TRBV29-1 and TRBJ2-1; D is uncertain. This CDR3 spans 13 amino acids. Germline CDR1 reads SQVTM; CDR2 reads ANQGSEA. V was cut by 5 bases and J by 0 bases, with 8 bases left in between. CDR3 sequence: CSVSDGSYNEQFF. CDR3 bases: TGCAGCGTTTCGGACGGCTCCTACAATGAGCAGTTCTTC.

This clone showed up just a few times. The chain combines TRBV4-3 with TRBJ1-4; possible D gene TRBD1, 6 bases. Trimming removed 0 bases from V and 5 bases from J, with 10 bases in between. Germline lookup yields CDR1 LGHNA and CDR2 YSLEER. This CDR3 is built from 15 residues. The CDR3 region is CASSQDVQGNEKLFF. DNA of the CDR3: TGCGCCAGCAGCCAAGATGTCCAGGGGAATGAAAAACTGTTTTTT.

The gene calls are TRBV5-1 and TRBJ1-5; 9 nucleotides agree with TRBD1. The CDR3 length is 14 residues. Per the germline V gene, CDR1 is SGHRS and CDR2 is YFSETQ. V was clipped by 7 bases and J by 2 bases; unmatched bases: 4. The CDR3 DNA sequence: TGCGCCAGCGGCCGGGACAGGGGCAATCAGCCCCAGCATTTT. Encoded protein: CASGRDRGNQPQHF.

This rearrangement joins TRBV18 to TRBJ2-5; D uncertain. Germline CDR1 and CDR2: KGHSH and LQKENI. Between the trimmed V and J ends, which lost 3 bases and 2 bases, there was a span of 10 bases. The CDR3 consists of 14 residues. The CDR3 region is CASSPDGMQETQYF. The CDR3 bases are TGTGCCAGCTCACCCGACGGAATGCAAGAGACCCAGTACTTC. Variable domain in full (rest from reference TRBV18 and TRBJ2-5): NAGVMQNPRHLVRRRGQEARLRCSPMKGHSHVYWYRQLPEEGLKFMVYLQKENIIDESGMPKERFSAEFPKEGPSILRIQQVVRGDSAAYFCASSPDGMQETQYFGPGTRLLVL.

This chain uses TRBV30 with TRBJ1-2, with D possibly TRBD1 on 5 matching bases. V dropped 0 bases and J dropped 5 bases, with 13 bases sitting between them. The CDR3 consists of 14 residues. Germline V gene lookup returns CDR1 GTSNPN and CDR2 SVGIG (reference sequence). This chain's CDR3 is CAWSVGLKGYGYTF. CDR3 sequence (DNA): TGTGCCTGGAGTGTAGGTCTTAAGGGGTATGGCTACACCTTC.

The V call is TRBV5-4, the J call TRBJ1-2; D is perhaps TRBD1 (5 bases). Trimming took off 5 bases at V and 8 bases at J, with 16 bases between the two ends. The length of the CDR3 is 13 residues. Germline CDR1 reads SGHNT; CDR2 reads YYREEE (reference sequence). The CDR3 nucleotides read TGTGCCAGCAGGGTCACAGGTCAAGGCGGCTACACCTTC. Its protein is CASRVTGQGGYTF.

This clone was counted a few times. The J gene is TRBJ1-5, the V gene TRBV15; TRBD1 aligns across 8 bases. CDR3 length: 14 residues. Germline V lookup: CDR1 LNHNV, CDR2 YYDKDF (reference sequence). The V gene end was trimmed by 3 bases and the J gene end by 9 bases; junction bases not matched to a gene: 7. The CDR3 nucleotides are TGTGCCACCAGCAGGGACAGGGTACAGGGGCCCCAGCATTTT. It encodes CATSRDRVQGPQHF.

This clone was seen a few times. The CDR3 protein is CASRAVDHNYGYTF. DNA of the CDR3: TGTGCCAGCAGGGCAGTCGACCATAACTATGGCTACACCTTC. V usage is TRBV6-6 and J usage is TRBJ1-2; the D is unclear. The CDR3 covers 14 residues. V gave up 6 bases and J gave up 1 base, with 12 bases separating them. The germline CDR1 and CDR2 sequences are MNHNY and SVGAGI (reference sequence).

The chain is built from TRBV7-6 and TRBJ2-5, with TRBD2 as a possible D gene (5 bases). The CDR3 is 13 amino acids. Trimming took 4 bases from V and 1 from J, leaving 7 bases between them. Germline V gene data show CDR1 as SGHVS and CDR2 as FNYEAQ. DNA of the CDR3: TGTGCCAGCAGCTCCGGGGTCCAAGAGACCCAGTACTTC. It is translated as CASSSGVQETQYF.

The chain recombines TRBV5-4 with TRBJ2-4; D remains ambiguous. Germline CDR1 reads SGHNT; CDR2 reads YYREEE (reference sequence). This CDR3 comprises 14 residues. The germline V and J ends were trimmed by 3 bases and 0 bases, with 7 bases remaining between them. The CDR3 DNA sequence: TGTGCCAGCAGCTCGGTGATAGCCAAAAACATTCAGTACTTC. Translated: CASSSVIAKNIQYF.